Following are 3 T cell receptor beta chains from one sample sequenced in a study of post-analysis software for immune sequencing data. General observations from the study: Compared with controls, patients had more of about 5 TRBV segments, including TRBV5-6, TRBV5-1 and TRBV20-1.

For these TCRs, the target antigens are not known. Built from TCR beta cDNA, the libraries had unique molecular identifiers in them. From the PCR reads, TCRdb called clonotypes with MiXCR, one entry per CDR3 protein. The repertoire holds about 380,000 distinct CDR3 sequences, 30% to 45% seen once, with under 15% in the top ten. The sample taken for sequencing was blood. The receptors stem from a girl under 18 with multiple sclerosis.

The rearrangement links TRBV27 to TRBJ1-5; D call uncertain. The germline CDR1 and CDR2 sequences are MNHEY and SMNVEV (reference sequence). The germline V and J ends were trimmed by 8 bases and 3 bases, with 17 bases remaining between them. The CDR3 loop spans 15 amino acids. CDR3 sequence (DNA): TGTGCCAGCGGCTTTAAGGCGGTGACCAATCAGCCCCAGCATTTT. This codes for CASGFKAVTNQPQHF.

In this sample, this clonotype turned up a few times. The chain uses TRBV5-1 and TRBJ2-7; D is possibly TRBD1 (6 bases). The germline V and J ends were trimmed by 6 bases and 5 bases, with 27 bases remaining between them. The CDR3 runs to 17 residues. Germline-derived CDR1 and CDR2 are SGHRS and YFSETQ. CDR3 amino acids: CASTNRGRDIQLHEQYF. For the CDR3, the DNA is TGCGCCAGCACCAACCGGGGCCGGGACATTCAACTGCACGAGCAGTACTTC.

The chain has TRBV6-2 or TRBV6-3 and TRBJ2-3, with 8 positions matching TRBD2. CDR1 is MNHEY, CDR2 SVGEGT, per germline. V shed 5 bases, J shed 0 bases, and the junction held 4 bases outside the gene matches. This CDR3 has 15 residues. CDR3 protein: CASSTSGTSTDTQYF. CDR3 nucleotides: TGTGCCAGCAGTACTAGCGGAACTAGCACAGATACGCAGTATTTT.